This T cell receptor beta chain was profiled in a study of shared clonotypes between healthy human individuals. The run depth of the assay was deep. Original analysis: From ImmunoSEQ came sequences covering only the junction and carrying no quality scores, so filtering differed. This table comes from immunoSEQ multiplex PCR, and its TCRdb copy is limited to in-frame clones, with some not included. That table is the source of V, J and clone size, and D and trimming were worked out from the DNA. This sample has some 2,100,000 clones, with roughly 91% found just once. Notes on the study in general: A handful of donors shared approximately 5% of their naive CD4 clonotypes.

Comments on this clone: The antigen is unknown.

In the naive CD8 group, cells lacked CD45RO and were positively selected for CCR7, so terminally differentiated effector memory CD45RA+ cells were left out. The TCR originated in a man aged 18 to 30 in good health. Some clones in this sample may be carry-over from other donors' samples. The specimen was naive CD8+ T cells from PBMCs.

In nucleotides, the CDR3 is TGTGCCAGCAGTTTCTTACAAGACCCAAGCTCCTACGAGCAGTACTTC. Encoded protein: CASSFLQDPSSYEQYF. The rearrangement uses TRBV27 and TRBJ2-7; no clear D. Germline V gives CDR1 MNHEY, CDR2 SMNVEV (reference sequence). This CDR3 contains 16 residues. The V and J ends lost 3 bases and 0 bases respectively, with 15 bases between them.